This TCR beta chain appears in the sequencing data of a study of tumor and adjacent non-tumor tissue in lung cancer. Study results and caveats: Significantly higher TCR diversity was found in tumor than normal lung.

Concerning this clonotype: What it binds is unknown. A read error may explain this, as a much larger clone is one base away.

The library came from three nested PCR rounds adapted from ARM-PCR protocols. From the multiplex PCR reads, TCRdb called clonotypes with MiXCR, one entry per CDR3 protein. The sample has 200,000 to 250,000 distinct CDR3 sequences, 60% to 85% seen once. The CDR3 sequence is 12 residues long. Germline V gives CDR1 DFQATT, CDR2 SNEGSKA (reference sequence). Trimming removed 3 bases at V and 8 bases at J, with 11 bases between. The template was RNA from unsorted bulk tissue. The sequence was obtained from a man in his 60s with non-small cell lung cancer. Sequencing used lung tumor tissue. The chain uses TRBV20-1 and TRBJ2-1; no firm D call. This CDR3 is CSASSPNHEQFF. CDR3 nucleotides: TGCAGTGCTAGCAGCCCGAACCATGAGCAGTTCTTC.